The sample holds a few counts of the clone carrying this TCR beta chain. The data were obtained in a study of cytomegalovirus exposure and HLA in healthy donors. Background on the study: Inside one of the first data releases sat about 85 million unique TCRs taken from HLA-typed donors.

The CDR3 covers 15 residues. Per the germline V gene, CDR1 is SEHNR and CDR2 is FQNEAQ (reference sequence). Deletions cut 6 bases from V and 0 bases from J, with 14 bases between. Primers: 60 Vbeta forward and 13 Jbeta reverse. Generated by immunoSEQ multiplex PCR, the TCRdb table keeps only in-frame clones and is missing some. The sample holds over 200,000 clones, about 78% seen once. Sequencing input: PBMCs. The chain uses TRBV7-9 and TRBJ1-1; weak D call: TRBD1 (6 bases). The origin of this receptor is a male donor in good health and CMV-seronegative. The CDR3 nucleotides are TGTGCCAGCAGATCGGGGTGGACAGTGAACACTGAAGCTTTCTTT. This encodes CASRSGWTVNTEAFF. The variable domain in full, completed from reference TRBV7-9 and TRBJ1-1, reads DTGVSQNPRHKITKRGQNVTFRCDPISEHNRLYWYRQTLGQGPEFLTYFQNEAQLEKSRLLSDRFSAERPKGSFSTLEIQRTEQGDSAMYLCASRSGWTVNTEAFFGQGTRLTVV.